This TCR beta chain comes out of a study of T cells in Graves' hyperthyroidism and ophthalmopathy. Researchers defined stable Graves' hyperthyroidism as no ophthalmopathy progression within 18 months. The study excluded patients with uncontrolled infection, other autoimmune disease, pregnancy or lactation. In making diagnoses, clinical symptoms, serum thyroxine and TRAb, thyroid ultrasound and orbital computed tomography were all used. This clonotype was detected many times. Its antigen is not known. The V segment lost 5 bases and the J segment 1 base; nucleotides outside the gene matches: 4. Germline V gene sequence: CDR1 MDHEN, CDR2 SYDVKM. This CDR3 has 15 amino acids. RNA transcripts were the template for amplifying TCR beta CDR3 regions. Using the HTBI primer set, a first-round RT-PCR was run on the TCR CDR3. TCRdb reanalysed the multiplex PCR reads using MiXCR and keeps one entry per CDR3 protein. The repertoire holds about 690,000 distinct CDR3 sequences, with 17% as singletons.

Study results and limitations: With a median lead of roughly 6.8 months before onset, the model predicted ophthalmopathy.

This clonotype originated in a man aged 50-60 years with Graves' hyperthyroidism. Material for sequencing was blood. This chain uses TRBV28 with TRBJ2-3, with 9 bases fitting TRBD2. The CDR3 sequence: CASSLTSGRTDTQYF. CDR3 DNA: TGTGCCAGCAGTCTGACTAGCGGACGCACAGATACGCAGTATTTT. The full variable domain, with the rest looked up from reference TRBV28 and TRBJ2-3, is DVKVTQSSRYLVKRTGEKVFLECVQDMDHENMFWYRQDPGLGLRLIYFSYDVKMKEKGDIPEGYSVSREKKERFSLILESASTNQTSMYLCASSLTSGRTDTQYFGPGTRLTVL.